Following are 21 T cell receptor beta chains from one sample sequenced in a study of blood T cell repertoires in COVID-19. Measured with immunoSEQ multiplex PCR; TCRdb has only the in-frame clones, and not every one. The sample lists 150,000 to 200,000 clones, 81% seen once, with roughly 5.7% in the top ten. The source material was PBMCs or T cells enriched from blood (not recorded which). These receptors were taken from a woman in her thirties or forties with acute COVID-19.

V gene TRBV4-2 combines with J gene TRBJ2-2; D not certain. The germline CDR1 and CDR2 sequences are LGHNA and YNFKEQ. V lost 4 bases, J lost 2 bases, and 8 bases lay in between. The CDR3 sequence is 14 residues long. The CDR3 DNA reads TGTGCCAGCAGCCTTCGTTTCAACACCGGGGAGCTGTTTTTT. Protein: CASSLRFNTGELFF.

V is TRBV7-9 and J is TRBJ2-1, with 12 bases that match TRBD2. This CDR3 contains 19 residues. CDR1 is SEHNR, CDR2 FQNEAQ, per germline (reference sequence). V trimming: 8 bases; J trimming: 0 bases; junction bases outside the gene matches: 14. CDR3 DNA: TGTGCCAGCGCCCTTTATAGGACTAGCGGGACAGGCTCCTACAATGAGCAGTTCTTC. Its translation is CASALYRTSGTGSYNEQFF.

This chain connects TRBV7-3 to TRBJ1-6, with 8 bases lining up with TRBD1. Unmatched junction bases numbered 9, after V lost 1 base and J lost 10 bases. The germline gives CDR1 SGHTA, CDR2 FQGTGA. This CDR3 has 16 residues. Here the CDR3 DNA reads TGTGCCAGCAGCTTAAACCCCCAGGGGGCCGGCTCACCCCTCCACTTT. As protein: CASSLNPQGAGSPLHF.

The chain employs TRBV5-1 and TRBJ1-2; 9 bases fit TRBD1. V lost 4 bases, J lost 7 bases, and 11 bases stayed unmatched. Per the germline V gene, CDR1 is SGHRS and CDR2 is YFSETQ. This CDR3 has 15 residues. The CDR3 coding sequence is TGCGCCAGCAGCCCGGGAGGGACAGGGCTTGGTGGCTACACCTTC. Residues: CASSPGGTGLGGYTF.

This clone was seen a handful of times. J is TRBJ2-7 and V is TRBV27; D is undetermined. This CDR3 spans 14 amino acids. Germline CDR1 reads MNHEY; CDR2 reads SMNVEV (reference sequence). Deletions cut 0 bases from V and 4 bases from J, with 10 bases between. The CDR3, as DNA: TGTGCCAGCAGTTTATCCCCGGTCGTATACGAGCAGTACTTC. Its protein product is CASSLSPVVYEQYF.

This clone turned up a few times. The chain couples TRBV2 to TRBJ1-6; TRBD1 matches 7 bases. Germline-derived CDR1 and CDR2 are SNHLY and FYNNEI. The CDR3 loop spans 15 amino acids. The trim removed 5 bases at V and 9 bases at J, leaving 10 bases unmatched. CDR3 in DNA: TGTGCCAGCAGTCCCACCGGGACAGATGCTTCACCCCTCCACTTT. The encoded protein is CASSPTGTDASPLHF.

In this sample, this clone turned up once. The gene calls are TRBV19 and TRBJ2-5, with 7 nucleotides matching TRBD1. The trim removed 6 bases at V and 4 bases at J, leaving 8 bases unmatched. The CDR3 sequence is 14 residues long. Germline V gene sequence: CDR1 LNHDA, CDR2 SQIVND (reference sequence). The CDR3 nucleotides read TGTGCCAGTAGCCATAGAACAGGGGCAGAGACCCAGTACTTC. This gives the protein CASSHRTGAETQYF.

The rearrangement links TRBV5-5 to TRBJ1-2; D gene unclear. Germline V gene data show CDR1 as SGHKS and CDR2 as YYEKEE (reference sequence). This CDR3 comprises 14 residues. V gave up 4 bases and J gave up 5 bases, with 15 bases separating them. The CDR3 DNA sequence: TGTGCCAGCAGCATGGACGGTCTGTGGTATGGCTACACCTTC. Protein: CASSMDGLWYGYTF.

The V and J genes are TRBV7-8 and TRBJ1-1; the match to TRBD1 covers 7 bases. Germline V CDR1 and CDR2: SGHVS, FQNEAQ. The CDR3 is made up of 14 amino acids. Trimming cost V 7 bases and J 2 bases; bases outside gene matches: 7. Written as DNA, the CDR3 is TGTGCCAGCATGACCGGGACAGCAAACACTGAAGCTTTCTTT. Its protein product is CASMTGTANTEAFF.

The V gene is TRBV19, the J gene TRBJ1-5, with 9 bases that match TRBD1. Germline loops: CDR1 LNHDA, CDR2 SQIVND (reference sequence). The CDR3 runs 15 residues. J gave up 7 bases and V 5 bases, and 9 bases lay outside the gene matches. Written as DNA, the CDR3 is TGTGCCAGTAGTCCAGGGACAGGGAATGGCCAGCCCCAGCATTTT. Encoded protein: CASSPGTGNGQPQHF.

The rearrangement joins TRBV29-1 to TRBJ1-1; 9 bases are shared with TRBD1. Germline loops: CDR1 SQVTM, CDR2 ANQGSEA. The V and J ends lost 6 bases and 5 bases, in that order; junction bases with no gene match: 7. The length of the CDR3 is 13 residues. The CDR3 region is CSVGQGEGTEAFF. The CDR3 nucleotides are TGCAGCGTGGGACAGGGCGAAGGAACTGAAGCTTTCTTT.

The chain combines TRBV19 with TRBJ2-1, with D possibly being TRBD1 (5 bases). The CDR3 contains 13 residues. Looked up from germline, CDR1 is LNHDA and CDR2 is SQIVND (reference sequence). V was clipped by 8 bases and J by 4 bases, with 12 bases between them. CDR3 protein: CASAKDSYNEQFF. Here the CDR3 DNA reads TGTGCCAGTGCAAAAGACAGTTACAATGAGCAGTTCTTC. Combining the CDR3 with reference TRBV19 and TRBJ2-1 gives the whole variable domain DGGITQSPKYLFRKEGQNVTLSCEQNLNHDAMYWYRQDPGQGLRLIYYSQIVNDFQKGDIAEGYSVSREKKESFPLTVTSAQKNPTAFYLCASAKDSYNEQFFGPGTRLTVL.

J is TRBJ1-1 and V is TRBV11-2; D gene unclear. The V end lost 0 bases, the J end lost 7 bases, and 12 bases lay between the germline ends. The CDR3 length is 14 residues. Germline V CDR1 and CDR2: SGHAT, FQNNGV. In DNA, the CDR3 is TGTGCCAGCAGCTTAGAGGCGGGCGGCTATGAAGCTTTCTTT. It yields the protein CASSLEAGGYEAFF.

In nucleotides, the CDR3 is TGTGCCAGTAACCTGGGACTAGCGGAAAACATTCAGTACTTC. Protein: CASNLGLAENIQYF. V usage is TRBV19 and J usage is TRBJ2-4; the match to TRBD2 covers 11 bases. Germline assignment: CDR1 LNHDA and CDR2 SQIVND (reference sequence). This CDR3 spans 14 amino acids. The V segment lost 7 bases and the J segment 5 bases; nucleotides outside the gene matches: 4.

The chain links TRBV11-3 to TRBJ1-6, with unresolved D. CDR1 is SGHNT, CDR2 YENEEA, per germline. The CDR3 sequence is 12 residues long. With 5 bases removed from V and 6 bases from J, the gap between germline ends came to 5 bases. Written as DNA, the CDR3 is TGTGCCAGCAGCGCCGGTAATTCACCCCTCCACTTT. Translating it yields CASSAGNSPLHF.

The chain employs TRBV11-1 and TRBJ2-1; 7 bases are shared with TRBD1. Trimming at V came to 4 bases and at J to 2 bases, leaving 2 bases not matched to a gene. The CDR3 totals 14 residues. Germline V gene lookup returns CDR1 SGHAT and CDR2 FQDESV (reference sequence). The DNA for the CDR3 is TGTGCCAGCAGCTCGCAGGGGGCCTACAATGAGCAGTTCTTC. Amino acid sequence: CASSSQGAYNEQFF.

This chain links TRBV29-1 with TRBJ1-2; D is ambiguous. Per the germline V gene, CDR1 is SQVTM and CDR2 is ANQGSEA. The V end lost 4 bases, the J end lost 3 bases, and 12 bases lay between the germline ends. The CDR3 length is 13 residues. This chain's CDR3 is CSVGQASYYGYTF. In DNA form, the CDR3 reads TGCAGCGTTGGGCAGGCCTCTTACTATGGCTACACCTTC.

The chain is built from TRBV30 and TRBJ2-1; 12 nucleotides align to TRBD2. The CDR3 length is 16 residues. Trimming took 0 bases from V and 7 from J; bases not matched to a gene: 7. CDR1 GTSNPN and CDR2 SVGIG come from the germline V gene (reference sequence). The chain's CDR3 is CAWSVRDTSGRNEQFF. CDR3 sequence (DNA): TGTGCCTGGAGTGTACGAGATACTAGCGGGAGGAATGAGCAGTTCTTC.

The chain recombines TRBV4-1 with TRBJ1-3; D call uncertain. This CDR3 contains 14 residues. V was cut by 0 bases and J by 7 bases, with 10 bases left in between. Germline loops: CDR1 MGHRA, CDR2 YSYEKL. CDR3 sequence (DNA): TGCGCCAGCAGCCAAGATCTAGGCCGGAACACCATATATTTT. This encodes CASSQDLGRNTIYF.

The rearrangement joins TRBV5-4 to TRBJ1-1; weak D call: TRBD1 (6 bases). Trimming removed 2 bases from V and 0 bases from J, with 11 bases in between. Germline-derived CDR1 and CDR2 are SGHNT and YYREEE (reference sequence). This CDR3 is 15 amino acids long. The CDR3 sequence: CASSLGGAMNTEAFF. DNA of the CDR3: TGTGCCAGCAGCTTAGGGGGAGCTATGAACACTGAAGCTTTCTTT.

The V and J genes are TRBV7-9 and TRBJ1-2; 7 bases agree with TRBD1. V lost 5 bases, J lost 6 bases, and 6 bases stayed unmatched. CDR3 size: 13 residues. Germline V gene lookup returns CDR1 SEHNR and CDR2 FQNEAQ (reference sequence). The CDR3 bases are TGTGCCAGCAGCCGACAGGGACAACATGGCTACACCTTC. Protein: CASSRQGQHGYTF.